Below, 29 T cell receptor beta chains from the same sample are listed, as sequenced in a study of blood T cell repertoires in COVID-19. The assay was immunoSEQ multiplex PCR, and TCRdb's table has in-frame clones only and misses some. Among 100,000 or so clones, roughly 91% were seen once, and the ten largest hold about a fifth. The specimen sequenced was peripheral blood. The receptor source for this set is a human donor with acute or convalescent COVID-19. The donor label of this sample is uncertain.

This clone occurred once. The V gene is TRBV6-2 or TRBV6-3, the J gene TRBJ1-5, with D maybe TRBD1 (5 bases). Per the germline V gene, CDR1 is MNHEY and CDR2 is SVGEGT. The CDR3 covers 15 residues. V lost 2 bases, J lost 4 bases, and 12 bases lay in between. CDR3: CASSYAGTANQPQHF. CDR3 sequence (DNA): TGTGCCAGCAGTTACGCCGGGACTGCTAATCAGCCCCAGCATTTT.

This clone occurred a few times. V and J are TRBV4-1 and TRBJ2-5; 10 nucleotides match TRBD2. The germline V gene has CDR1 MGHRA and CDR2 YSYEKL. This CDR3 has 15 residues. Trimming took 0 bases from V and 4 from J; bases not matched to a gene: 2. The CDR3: CASSQEAGGRETQYF. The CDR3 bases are TGCGCCAGCAGCCAAGAAGCGGGGGGGCGAGAGACCCAGTACTTC.

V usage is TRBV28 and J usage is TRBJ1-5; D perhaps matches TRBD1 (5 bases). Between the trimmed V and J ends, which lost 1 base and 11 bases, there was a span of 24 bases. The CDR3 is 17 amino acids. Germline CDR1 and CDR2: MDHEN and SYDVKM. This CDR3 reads CASSLSRVRQPNGAQHF. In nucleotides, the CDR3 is TGTGCCAGCAGTTTATCCCGGGTACGACAGCCCAATGGGGCCCAGCATTTT.

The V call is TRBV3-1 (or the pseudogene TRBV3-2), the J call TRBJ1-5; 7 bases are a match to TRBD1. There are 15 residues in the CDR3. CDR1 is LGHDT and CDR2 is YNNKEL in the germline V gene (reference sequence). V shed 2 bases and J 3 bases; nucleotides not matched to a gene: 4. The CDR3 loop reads CASSQTGTANQPQHF. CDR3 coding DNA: TGTGCCAGCAGCCAAACCGGGACAGCCAATCAGCCCCAGCATTTT.

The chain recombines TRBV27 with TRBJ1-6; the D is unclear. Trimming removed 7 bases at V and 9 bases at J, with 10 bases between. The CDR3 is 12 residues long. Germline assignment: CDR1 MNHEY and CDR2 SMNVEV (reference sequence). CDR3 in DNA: TGTGCCAGCACGACACAGCCTTCACCCCTCCACTTT. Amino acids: CASTTQPSPLHF.

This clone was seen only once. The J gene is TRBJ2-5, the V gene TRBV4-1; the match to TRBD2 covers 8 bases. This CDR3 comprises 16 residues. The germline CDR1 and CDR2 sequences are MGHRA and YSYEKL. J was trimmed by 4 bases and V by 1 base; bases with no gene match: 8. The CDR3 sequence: CASSQVGGLAGETQYF. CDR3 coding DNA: TGCGCCAGCAGCCAAGTCGGCGGACTAGCTGGAGAGACCCAGTACTTC.

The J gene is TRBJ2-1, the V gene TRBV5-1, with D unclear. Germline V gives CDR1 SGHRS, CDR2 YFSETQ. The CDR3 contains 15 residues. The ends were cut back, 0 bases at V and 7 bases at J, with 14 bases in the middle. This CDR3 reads CASSLGQTSINEQFF. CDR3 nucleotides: TGCGCCAGCAGCTTGGGGCAGACAAGTATTAATGAGCAGTTCTTC.

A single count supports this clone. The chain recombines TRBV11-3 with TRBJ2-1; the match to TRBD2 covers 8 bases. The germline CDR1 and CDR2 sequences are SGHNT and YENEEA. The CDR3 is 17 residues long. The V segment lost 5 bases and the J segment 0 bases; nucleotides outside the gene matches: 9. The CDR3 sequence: CASSPGPGGGSYNEQFF. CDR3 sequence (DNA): TGTGCCAGCAGCCCCGGGCCGGGAGGGGGCTCCTACAATGAGCAGTTCTTC.

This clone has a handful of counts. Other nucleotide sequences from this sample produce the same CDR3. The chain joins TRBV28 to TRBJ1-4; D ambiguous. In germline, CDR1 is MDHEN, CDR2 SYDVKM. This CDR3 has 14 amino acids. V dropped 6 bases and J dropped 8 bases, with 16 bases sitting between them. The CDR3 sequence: CASSRGQAREKLFF. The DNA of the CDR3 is TGTGCCAGCAGCCGCGGGCAGGCCAGGGAAAAACTGTTTTTT.

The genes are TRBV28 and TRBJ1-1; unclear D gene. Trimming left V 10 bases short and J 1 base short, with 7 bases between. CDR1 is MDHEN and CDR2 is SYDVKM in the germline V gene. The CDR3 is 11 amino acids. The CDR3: CATTENTEAFF. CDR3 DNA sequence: TGTGCCACTACAGAGAACACTGAAGCTTTCTTT.

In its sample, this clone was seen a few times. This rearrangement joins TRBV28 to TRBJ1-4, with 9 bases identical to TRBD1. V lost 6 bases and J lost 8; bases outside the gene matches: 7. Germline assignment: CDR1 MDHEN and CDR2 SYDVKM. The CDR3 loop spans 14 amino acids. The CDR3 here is CASSQGQGREKLFF. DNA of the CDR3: TGTGCCAGCAGCCAGGGACAGGGTCGAGAAAAACTGTTTTTT. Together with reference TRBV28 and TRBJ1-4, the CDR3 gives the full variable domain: DVKVTQSSRYLVKRTGEKVFLECVQDMDHENMFWYRQDPGLGLRLIYFSYDVKMKEKGDIPEGYSVSREKKERFSLILESASTNQTSMYLCASSQGQGREKLFFGSGTQLSVL.

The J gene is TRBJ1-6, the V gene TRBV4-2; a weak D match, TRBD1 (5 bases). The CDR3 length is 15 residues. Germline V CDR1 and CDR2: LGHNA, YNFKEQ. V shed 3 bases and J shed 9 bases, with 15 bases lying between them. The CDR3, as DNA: TGTGCCAGCAGCCAGAACGGGGGGGTTAGTTCACCCCTCCACTTT. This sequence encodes CASSQNGGVSSPLHF.

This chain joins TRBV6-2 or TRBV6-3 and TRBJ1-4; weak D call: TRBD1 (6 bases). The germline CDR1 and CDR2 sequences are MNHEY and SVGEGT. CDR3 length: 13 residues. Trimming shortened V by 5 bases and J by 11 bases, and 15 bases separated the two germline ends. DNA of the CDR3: TGTGCCAGCAGTCAAGGACAGCTTAGGAAACTGTTTTTT. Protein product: CASSQGQLRKLFF.

The CDR3 coding sequence is TGTGCCTGGAGTGATCCCGGGGCAGGGGTTCAGCCCCAGCATTTT. Its protein product is CAWSDPGAGVQPQHF. The chain combines TRBV30 with TRBJ1-5; possible D gene TRBD1, 6 bases. Trimming stripped 1 base from V and 6 bases from J, with 16 bases between. CDR1 is GTSNPN and CDR2 is SVGIG in the germline V gene (reference sequence). The CDR3 contains 15 residues.

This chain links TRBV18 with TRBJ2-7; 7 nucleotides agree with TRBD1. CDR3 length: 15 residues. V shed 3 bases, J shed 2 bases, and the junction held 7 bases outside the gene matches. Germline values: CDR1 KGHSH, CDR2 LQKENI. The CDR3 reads CASSPRQGPTYEQYF. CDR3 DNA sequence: TGTGCCAGCTCACCGCGACAGGGTCCTACCTACGAGCAGTACTTC.

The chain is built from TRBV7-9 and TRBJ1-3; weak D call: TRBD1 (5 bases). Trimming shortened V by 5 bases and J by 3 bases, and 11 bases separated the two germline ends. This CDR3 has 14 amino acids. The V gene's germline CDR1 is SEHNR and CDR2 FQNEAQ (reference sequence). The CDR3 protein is CASSPSGVGNTIYF. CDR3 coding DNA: TGTGCCAGCAGCCCCTCGGGGGTTGGAAACACCATATATTTT.

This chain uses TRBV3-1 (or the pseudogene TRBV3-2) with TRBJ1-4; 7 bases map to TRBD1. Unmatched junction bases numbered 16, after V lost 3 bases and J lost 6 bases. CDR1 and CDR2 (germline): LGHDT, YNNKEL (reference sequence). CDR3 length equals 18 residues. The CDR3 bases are TGTGCCAGCAGCCACCCAAAAGAAGACAGGGTATTTTATGAAAAACTGTTTTTT. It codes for CASSHPKEDRVFYEKLFF.

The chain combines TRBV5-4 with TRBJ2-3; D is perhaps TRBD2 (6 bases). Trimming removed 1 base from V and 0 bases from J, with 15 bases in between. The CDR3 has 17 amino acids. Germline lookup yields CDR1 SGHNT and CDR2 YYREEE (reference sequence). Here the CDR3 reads CASSLLGDSSSTDTQYF. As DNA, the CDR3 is TGTGCCAGCAGCTTGTTAGGGGACTCATCTAGCACAGATACGCAGTATTTT.

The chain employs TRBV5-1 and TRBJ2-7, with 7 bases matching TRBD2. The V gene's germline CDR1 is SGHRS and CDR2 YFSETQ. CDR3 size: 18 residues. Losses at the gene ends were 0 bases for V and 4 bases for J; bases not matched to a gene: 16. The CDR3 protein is CASSLVLDGRGTAYEQYF. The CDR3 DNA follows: TGCGCCAGCAGCTTGGTTTTAGACGGGCGGGGGACCGCATACGAGCAGTACTTC. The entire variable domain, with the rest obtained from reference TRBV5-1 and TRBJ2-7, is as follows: KAGVTQTPRYLIKTRGQQVTLSCSPISGHRSVSWYQQTPGQGLQFLFEYFSETQRNKGNFPGRFSGRQFSNSRSEMNVSTLELGDSALYLCASSLVLDGRGTAYEQYFGPGTRLTVT.

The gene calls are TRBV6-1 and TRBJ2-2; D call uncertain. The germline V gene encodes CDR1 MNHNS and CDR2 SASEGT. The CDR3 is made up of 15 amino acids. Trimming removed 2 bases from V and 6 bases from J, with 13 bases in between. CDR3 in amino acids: CASSEHGSGAGELFF. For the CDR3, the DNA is TGTGCCAGCAGTGAACATGGGTCGGGTGCCGGGGAGCTGTTTTTT.

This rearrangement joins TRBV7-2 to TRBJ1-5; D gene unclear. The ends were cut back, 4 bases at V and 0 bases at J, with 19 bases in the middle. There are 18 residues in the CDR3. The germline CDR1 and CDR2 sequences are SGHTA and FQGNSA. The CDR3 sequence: CASSSSPTSAPSNQPQHF. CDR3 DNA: TGTGCCAGCAGCTCCTCTCCAACATCTGCCCCTAGCAATCAGCCCCAGCATTTT. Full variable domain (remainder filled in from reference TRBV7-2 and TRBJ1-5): GAGVSQSPSNKVTEKGKDVELRCDPISGHTALYWYRQSLGQGLEFLIYFQGNSAPDKSGLPSDRFSAERTGGSVSTLTIQRTQQEDSAVYLCASSSSPTSAPSNQPQHFGDGTRLSIL.

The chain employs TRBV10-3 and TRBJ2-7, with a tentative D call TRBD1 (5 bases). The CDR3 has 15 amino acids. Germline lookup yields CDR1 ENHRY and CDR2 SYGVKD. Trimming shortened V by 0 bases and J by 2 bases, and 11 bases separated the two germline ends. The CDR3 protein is CAISESGPEAYEQYF. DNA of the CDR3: TGTGCCATCAGTGAGTCGGGGCCGGAAGCCTACGAGCAGTACTTC.

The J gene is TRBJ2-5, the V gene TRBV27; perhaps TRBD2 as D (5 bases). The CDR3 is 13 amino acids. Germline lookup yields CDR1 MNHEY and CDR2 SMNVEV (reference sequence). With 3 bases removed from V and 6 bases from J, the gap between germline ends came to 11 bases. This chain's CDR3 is CASSFGGLQTQYF. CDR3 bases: TGTGCCAGCAGTTTCGGCGGGCTGCAGACCCAGTACTTC.

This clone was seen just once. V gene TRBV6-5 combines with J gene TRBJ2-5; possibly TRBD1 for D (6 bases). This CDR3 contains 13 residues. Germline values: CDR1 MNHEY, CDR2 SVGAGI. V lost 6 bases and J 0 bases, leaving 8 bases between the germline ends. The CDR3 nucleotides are TGTGCCAGCAGAGGGGACAACCAAGAGACCCAGTACTTC. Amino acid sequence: CASRGDNQETQYF.

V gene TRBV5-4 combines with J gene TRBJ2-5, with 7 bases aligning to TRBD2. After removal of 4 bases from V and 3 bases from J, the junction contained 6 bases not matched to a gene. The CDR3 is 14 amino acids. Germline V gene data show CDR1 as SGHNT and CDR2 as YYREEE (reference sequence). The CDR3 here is CASSGGTNEETQYF. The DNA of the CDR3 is TGTGCCAGCAGCGGCGGGACTAACGAAGAGACCCAGTACTTC.

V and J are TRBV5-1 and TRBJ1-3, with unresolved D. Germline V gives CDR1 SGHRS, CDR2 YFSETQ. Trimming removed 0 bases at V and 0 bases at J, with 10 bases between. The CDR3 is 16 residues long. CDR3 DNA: TGCGCCAGCAGCTTGGCCGGGTCCAACTCTGGAAACACCATATATTTT. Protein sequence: CASSLAGSNSGNTIYF.

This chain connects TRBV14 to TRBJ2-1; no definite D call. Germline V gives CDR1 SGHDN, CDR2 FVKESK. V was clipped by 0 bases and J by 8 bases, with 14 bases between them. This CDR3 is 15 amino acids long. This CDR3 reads CASSQDPLRADEQFF. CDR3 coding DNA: TGTGCCAGCAGCCAAGACCCCCTTCGCGCCGATGAGCAGTTCTTC.

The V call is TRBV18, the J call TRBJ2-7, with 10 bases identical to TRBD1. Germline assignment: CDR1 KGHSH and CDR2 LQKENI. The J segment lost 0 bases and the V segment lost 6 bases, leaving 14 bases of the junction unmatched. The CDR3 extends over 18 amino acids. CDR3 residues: CASSGPGQGFRGSYEQYF. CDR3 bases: TGTGCCAGCTCCGGTCCGGGACAGGGGTTTAGGGGCTCCTACGAGCAGTACTTC.

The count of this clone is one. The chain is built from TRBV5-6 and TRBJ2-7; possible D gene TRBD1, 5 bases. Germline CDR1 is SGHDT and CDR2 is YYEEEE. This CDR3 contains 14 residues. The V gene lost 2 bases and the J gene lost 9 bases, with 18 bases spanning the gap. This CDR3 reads CASSLGDQSLRQYF. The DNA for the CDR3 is TGTGCCAGCAGCTTAGGGGATCAGTCATTGAGGCAGTACTTC.